The next 23 T cell receptor beta chains were all read from a single sample in a study of shared clonotypes between healthy human individuals. Produced via immunoSEQ multiplex PCR; TCRdb's table is partial and in-frame only. The sample gives approximately 640,000 clones, roughly 88% of which show up once; approximately 35% is in the top ten. Sample: memory CD8+ T cells from PBMCs. The subset denotes: CD45RO+ cells pooled with CCR7-negative TemRA cells. Receptors were obtained from a man between 18 and 29 years old in good health. Some clones in this sample may be carry-over from other donors' samples.

J is TRBJ1-1 and V is TRBV25-1; D gene unclear. The CDR3 sequence is 13 residues long. The germline V gene has CDR1 MGHDK and CDR2 SYGVNS. The V and J ends lost 0 bases and 8 bases respectively, with 10 bases between them. The CDR3 nucleotides read TGTGCCAGCAGTGAATACCCGGGAAAGGAAGCTTTCTTT. Protein product: CASSEYPGKEAFF.

This clone has a single count. The chain has TRBV28 and TRBJ1-3; no definite D call. CDR1 is MDHEN and CDR2 is SYDVKM in the germline V gene. The V gene lost 3 bases and the J gene lost 0 bases, with 6 bases spanning the gap. The CDR3 spans 14 residues. The CDR3 coding sequence is TGTGCCAGCAGTTTTCGCAGCTCTGGAAACACCATATATTTT. Amino acid sequence: CASSFRSSGNTIYF.

This chain uses TRBV19 with TRBJ2-7, with a weak D call TRBD1 (5 bases). V lost 6 bases and J 0 bases, leaving 12 bases between the germline ends. The CDR3 loop spans 14 amino acids. Germline assignment: CDR1 LNHDA and CDR2 SQIVND (reference sequence). In DNA, the CDR3 is TGTGCCAGTAGACCTCGACAGAGCTCCTACGAGCAGTACTTC. This sequence encodes CASRPRQSSYEQYF.

CDR3 in DNA: TGTGCCAGCAGCCCCAACATCGGGACTAAGGGCCGTGGTGAGCAGTTCTTC. Translation: CASSPNIGTKGRGEQFF. The V and J genes are TRBV28 and TRBJ2-1; 7 bases fit TRBD2. Trimming removed 6 bases from V and 9 bases from J; junction bases left unmatched: 20. The CDR3 spans 17 residues. Germline-derived CDR1 and CDR2 are MDHEN and SYDVKM.

V gene TRBV9 combines with J gene TRBJ2-5, with 8 bases lining up with TRBD1. This CDR3 comprises 14 residues. Germline trimming cut 3 bases from V and 4 bases from J; bases unmatched to any gene: 5. Germline CDR1 and CDR2: SGDLS and YYNGEE. The CDR3 spells CASSEGDRRETQYF. The CDR3 bases are TGTGCCAGCAGCGAGGGGGACAGGAGAGAGACCCAGTACTTC. Full variable domain (remainder filled in from reference TRBV9 and TRBJ2-5): DSGVTQTPKHLITATGQRVTLRCSPRSGDLSVYWYQQSLDQGLQFLIQYYNGEERAKGNILERFSAQQFPDLHSELNLSSLELGDSALYFCASSEGDRRETQYFGPGTRLLVL.

This rearrangement joins TRBV4-2 to TRBJ1-2; D not certain. The CDR3 is 14 residues long. The germline V gene has CDR1 LGHNA and CDR2 YNFKEQ. The germline V and J ends were trimmed by 4 bases and 7 bases, with 16 bases remaining between them. The CDR3 is CASSPLGADPGYTF. The CDR3 nucleotides are TGTGCCAGCAGCCCGCTGGGCGCAGATCCTGGCTACACCTTC.

This chain uses TRBV6-5 with TRBJ2-2; D gene uncertain. Trimming removed 0 bases at V and 2 bases at J, with 7 bases between. The CDR3 covers 15 residues. Looked up from germline, CDR1 is MNHEY and CDR2 is SVGAGI. The CDR3 coding sequence is TGTGCCAGCAGTTACTCTCTAAGTAACACCGGGGAGCTGTTTTTT. This codes for CASSYSLSNTGELFF.

The count of this clone is one. This chain joins TRBV15 and TRBJ2-5, with 8 bases identical to TRBD2. Trimming cost V 0 bases and J 5 bases; bases outside gene matches: 5. Germline-derived CDR1 and CDR2 are LNHNV and YYDKDF (reference sequence). The CDR3 length is 15 residues. The CDR3 nucleotides read TGTGCCACCAGCAGAGATCGGGGGGGGCTGGAGACCCAGTACTTC. Translated: CATSRDRGGLETQYF.

In the case of this clone: The same CDR3 is also encoded by other DNA sequences in this sample. This rearrangement joins TRBV19 to TRBJ2-7; TRBD1 matches at 10 bases. CDR3 length: 13 residues. The V segment lost 6 bases and the J segment 1 base; nucleotides outside the gene matches: 0. Germline values: CDR1 LNHDA, CDR2 SQIVND (reference sequence). CDR3 region: CASRDRGSYEQYF. CDR3 sequence (DNA): TGTGCCAGTAGGGACAGGGGGTCCTACGAGCAGTACTTC. Together with reference TRBV19 and TRBJ2-7, the CDR3 gives the full variable domain: DGGITQSPKYLFRKEGQNVTLSCEQNLNHDAMYWYRQDPGQGLRLIYYSQIVNDFQKGDIAEGYSVSREKKESFPLTVTSAQKNPTAFYLCASRDRGSYEQYFGPGTRLTVT.

The V call is TRBV7-9, the J call TRBJ2-1; TRBD2 might be the D (6 bases). Germline V gene sequence: CDR1 SEHNR, CDR2 FQNEAQ (reference sequence). V lost 5 bases to trimming and J lost 6 bases, with 8 bases between them. The CDR3 totals 12 residues. This chain's CDR3 is CASSTGVNEQFF. The CDR3 region has the DNA TGTGCCAGCAGCACGGGAGTCAATGAGCAGTTCTTC.

The chain combines TRBV7-3 with TRBJ2-2; D unclear. Trimming pared 2 bases from V and 0 bases from J, leaving 10 bases between. The CDR3 is 16 residues long. Germline CDR1 is SGHTA and CDR2 is FQGTGA. CDR3 protein: CASSLPERANTGELFF. As DNA, the CDR3 is TGTGCCAGCAGCTTACCCGAAAGAGCGAACACCGGGGAGCTGTTTTTT.

The chain uses TRBV27 and TRBJ2-5, with D perhaps matching TRBD1 (7 bases). Trimming took 5 bases from V and 5 from J, leaving 18 bases between them. Germline values: CDR1 MNHEY, CDR2 SMNVEV (reference sequence). The CDR3 runs 15 residues. The CDR3 is CASSGGYRGLETQYF. In DNA form, the CDR3 reads TGTGCCAGCAGTGGAGGGTACAGGGGTTTGGAGACCCAGTACTTC.

The chain couples TRBV4-1 to TRBJ2-7; D might be TRBD2 (8 bases). V was clipped by 3 bases and J by 5 bases, with 23 bases between them. Germline V gives CDR1 MGHRA, CDR2 YSYEKL. The CDR3 runs to 17 residues. CDR3 region: CASSHPQGGLGPHEQYF. The DNA for the CDR3 is TGCGCCAGCAGCCACCCGCAGGGGGGACTAGGGCCACACGAGCAGTACTTC.

This clone was seen only a few times. The chain recombines TRBV27 with TRBJ2-7; D gene ambiguous. In germline, CDR1 is MNHEY, CDR2 SMNVEV (reference sequence). The CDR3 has 16 residues. Trimming left V 5 bases short and J 0 bases short, with 17 bases between. The CDR3 DNA reads TGTGCCAGCAGTCCCTCCGTGACTTCCAGCTCCTACGAGCAGTACTTC. It codes for CASSPSVTSSSYEQYF.

The rearrangement joins TRBV28 to TRBJ2-7; TRBD2 is a possible D gene (6 bases). The CDR3 is made up of 13 amino acids. The V end was cut by 4 bases, the J end by 3 bases, with 10 bases between. The germline gives CDR1 MDHEN, CDR2 SYDVKM. As DNA, the CDR3 is TGTGCCAGCAGTTGGGTGGGAGGCTACGAGCAGTACTTC. Residues: CASSWVGGYEQYF.

This chain joins TRBV28 and TRBJ2-1; D not resolved. The CDR3 spans 13 residues. Looked up from germline, CDR1 is MDHEN and CDR2 is SYDVKM. V lost 2 bases to trimming and J lost 6 bases, with 8 bases between them. The DNA of the CDR3 is TGTGCCAGCAGTTTAGGCTACACCAATGAGCAGTTCTTC. Translating it yields CASSLGYTNEQFF.

V is TRBV6-5 and J is TRBJ2-7; D is possibly TRBD1 or TRBD2 (5 bases each). CDR3 size: 15 residues. The V end lost 8 bases, the J end lost 4 bases, and 21 bases lay between the germline ends. Germline V lookup: CDR1 MNHEY, CDR2 SVGAGI. The CDR3 nucleotides read TGTGCCAGCCTCGAAACCGGGACGAACCCGTACGAGCAGTACTTC. Translation gives CASLETGTNPYEQYF.

The count of this clone is one. V usage is TRBV6-1 and J usage is TRBJ2-7; either TRBD1 or TRBD2 may fit D (6 bases each). V was trimmed by 1 base and J by 0 bases, leaving 22 bases between them. The CDR3 is made up of 19 amino acids. The germline CDR1 and CDR2 sequences are MNHNS and SASEGT. CDR3 nucleotides: TGTGCCAGCAGTGAAGGGGTTGACGGGGGCCGAGGCTACTCCTACGAGCAGTACTTC. This sequence encodes CASSEGVDGGRGYSYEQYF.

The V gene is TRBV6-5, the J gene TRBJ2-7; D is ambiguous. CDR3 length equals 13 residues. V was clipped by 0 bases and J by 6 bases, with 9 bases between them. Germline CDR1 is MNHEY and CDR2 is SVGAGI. The CDR3 protein is CASSYSEQSEQYF. The CDR3, as DNA: TGTGCCAGCAGTTACTCTGAACAGTCCGAGCAGTACTTC.

The V call is TRBV6-1, the J call TRBJ1-2, with D perhaps matching TRBD1 (5 bases). Trimming removed 8 bases at V and 2 bases at J, with 12 bases between. Germline V gives CDR1 MNHNS, CDR2 SASEGT. This CDR3 spans 13 amino acids. The CDR3 sequence: CASPGEPNYGYTF. Here the CDR3 DNA reads TGTGCCAGCCCGGGGGAGCCGAACTATGGCTACACCTTC.

This sequence joins TRBV9 and TRBJ2-7; 9 bases are a match to TRBD2. V lost 4 bases and J lost 3; bases outside the gene matches: 8. Germline CDR1 and CDR2: SGDLS and YYNGEE. The CDR3 contains 15 residues. CDR3 DNA sequence: TGTGCCAGCAGCTTACAGAGTAGCGGGGGCTACGAGCAGTACTTC. Translated, it gives CASSLQSSGGYEQYF.

J is TRBJ2-5 and V is TRBV28, with a weak D call TRBD1 (5 bases). In germline, CDR1 is MDHEN, CDR2 SYDVKM. This CDR3 is 13 amino acids long. V was cut by 5 bases and J by 2 bases, with 9 bases left in between. CDR3 loop: CASSPRQQETQYF. CDR3 sequence (DNA): TGTGCCAGCAGTCCCCGACAGCAAGAGACCCAGTACTTC.

This clone was seen a single time. CDR3 in amino acids: CSVEDASPYEQYF. DNA for the CDR3: TGCAGCGTTGAAGATGCAAGTCCCTACGAGCAGTACTTC. V is TRBV29-1 and J is TRBJ2-5, with D uncertain. The J call is doubtful: the DNA matches TRBJ2-7 better. This CDR3 has 13 amino acids. CDR1 is SQVTM, CDR2 ANQGSEA, per germline.